This TCR beta chain was captured in a study of T cell repertoires in aging, cancer and after chemotherapy. Study-wide results and limits: Untreated cancer patients had significantly lower blood TCR diversity than age-matched healthy donors. In each cancer cohort, median generation probability increased across chemotherapy, suggesting thymic output rebounded. Loss of evenness, beyond lost richness, contributed to age-related TCR diversity decline in cancer patients.

The CDR3 is 14 residues long. Germline V gene data show CDR1 as LNHDA and CDR2 as SQIVND (reference sequence). Germline trimming cut 3 bases from V and 3 bases from J; bases unmatched to any gene: 4. The template was genomic DNA from peripheral blood, not RNA. Points on this clonotype: The antigen is undetermined.

A mixed TRB-A/B primer pool amplified rearranged TRB by multiplex touch-down PCR. TCRdb reprocessed the multiplex PCR reads via MiXCR and lists one record per CDR3 protein. The sample includes about 8,700 distinct CDR3 sequences, around half of them seen just once. The chain recombines TRBV19 with TRBJ1-2, with 7 bases fitting TRBD1. The origin of this receptor is a human donor in good health. Sequencing was performed on blood. CDR3 region: CASSMWGTDYGYTF. Here the CDR3 DNA reads TGTGCCAGTAGTATGTGGGGGACAGACTATGGCTACACCTTC.